This paragraph reports one T cell receptor (beta chain). V dropped 3 bases and J dropped 2 bases, with 14 bases sitting between them. The CDR3 is 16 amino acids. Germline CDR1 reads ENHRY; CDR2 reads SYGVKD. Method: immunoSEQ multiplex PCR; TCRdb's copy keeps in-frame clones and lacks some. The table includes about 370,000 clones, roughly nine tenths detected once. This entry comes from a study of blood T cell repertoires in COVID-19. Sequenced input: PBMCs or T cells enriched from blood (not recorded which). V gene TRBV10-3 combines with J gene TRBJ2-1, with D tentatively TRBD1 (6 bases). The sequence came from a woman under 40 who had recovered from COVID-19. The CDR3: CAISDDRSPTYNEQFF. The DNA for the CDR3 is TGTGCCATCAGTGATGACAGGTCCCCCACCTACAATGAGCAGTTCTTC.